This T cell receptor (beta chain) was captured by sequencing in a study of CD8 T cells in Susac syndrome (dated by TCRdb to the late 2010s). Notes on the research overall: Among the sequenced Susac syndrome patients, more than five had clinically active disease and about eight were in clinical remission. The study compared CD8+ T cell repertoire clonality among about a dozen healthy donors, around 14 Susac syndrome patients and 15 multiple sclerosis patients. At the time of blood withdrawal, Susac syndrome patients were either therapy-naive, taking corticosteroids (with some also receiving IVIg), or on IVIg alone. Repertoire sequencing was used to test whether CD8+ T cell activation and differentiation in Susac syndrome was antigen driven. General conclusions and limits of the study: The number of individuals in the TCR sequencing and HLA analysis was recognized as being relatively small. Looking at Susac-specific public clones, the researchers identified around 15 in the total CD8+ repertoire and a few in the CD8+ TEMRA repertoire. Clonal expansion was seen in Susac syndrome CD8+ repertoires, peaking in CD8+ TEMRA cells and being greater in clinically active patients than in remitting ones.

Trimming accounts for 6 bases at V and 2 bases at J, while the number of junction bases matched to no gene is 10. The germline V gene supplies CDR1 MDHEN and CDR2 SYDVKM. The CDR3 covers 16 residues, taking in both the cysteine and the phenylalanine. Only CDR3 DNA remains: 48 bases, in frame from the first base. This clonotype was found once. Its cognate antigen has yet to be identified. The input lacks base qualities; no much larger clone sits a single base away. A single read makes a weak case. Peripheral blood CD8+ and CD4+ T cells from healthy donors, Susac syndrome patients and multiple sclerosis patients were profiled by high-throughput TCR beta sequencing. Recently defined diagnostic criteria for definite or probable disease were met by the Susac syndrome patients. Bulk CD8+ and CD4+ T cells were purified magnetically by negative isolation, whereas CD8+ TEMRA cells were enriched by FACS. Blood was collected in EDTA tubes and processed within 24 hours, with PBMCs isolated through density gradient centrifugation. PBMCs intended for TCR sequencing were frozen in liquid nitrogen and were later thawed in a 37 degrees C water bath. A purity of at least 90% was achieved for sorted or isolated CD4+, CD8+ and CD8+ TEMRA cells.

RNA was extracted with the RNeasy kit and 0.5 to 1 ug was reverse transcribed using random hexamers. The immunoSEQ multiplex PCR assay, which covers 54 Vbeta and 13 Jbeta segments, was used to amplify TCR beta CDR3 regions. To correct PCR amplification bias, a synthetic template baseline was used for both primer optimization and computational correction. As for the authors' bioinformatics: Reads were assigned to V, D and J genes according to IMGT and analyzed in immunoSEQ Analyzer, with only productive sequences retained. Clonality was calculated as one minus the Shannon entropy normalized by log2 of the number of productive unique sequences. Public and private clones were assessed among the 100 most prevalent clones of each patient and control. A clone was defined as Susac-specific if it was absent from the healthy and MS cohorts, from some 1,100 published viral clones and from other ImmuneACCESS disease sequences. In-frame beta chains were kept once TCRdb had trimmed the public reads at Q25 with fastp and called clones with MiXCR. A single entry per CDR3 protein holds the most common genes and DNA from its merged rows. In this record, the V and J calls reflect TCRdb's handling and not the investigators' own analysis. This sample gives 100,000 to 150,000 distinct CDR3 sequences in total; around 96% of them show up just once. More than 0.2% of the sample is in the top ten clones.

This receptor chain uses TRBV28 and TRBJ1-2, with TRBD1 identical over 9 junction bases. The TCR sequence derives from a human donor with Susac syndrome. The source material was CD8+ T cells from PBMCs. The DNA reads as follows: TGTGCCAGCAGCGACCCCGGGACAGGGACCAACTATGGCTACACCTTC. Its protein reads: CASSDPGTGTNYGYTF.